The 28 T cell receptor beta chains in this list originate from one sample, sequenced in a study of cytomegalovirus exposure and HLA in healthy donors. Researchers ran the PCR with 60 Vbeta and 13 Jbeta primers. Assay used: immunoSEQ multiplex PCR; TCRdb lists only in-frame clones, some missing. The sample lists around 150,000 clones, around 60% occurring once. Input material: PBMCs. Every receptor here comes from an older woman in good health and CMV-seropositive.

V gene TRBV4-3 combines with J gene TRBJ2-3; 8 positions match TRBD2. Germline-derived CDR1 and CDR2 are LGHNA and YSLEER. The CDR3 runs to 17 residues. The V segment lost 1 base and the J segment 1 base; nucleotides outside the gene matches: 7. The DNA of the CDR3 is TGCGCCAGCAGCCAAGGTTCGGGAGGGTTAGGCACAGATACGCAGTATTTT. Amino acid sequence: CASSQGSGGLGTDTQYF.

The chain is built from TRBV10-3 and TRBJ2-3; D is uncertain. The CDR3 loop spans 12 amino acids. Per germline, CDR1 ENHRY and CDR2 SYGVKD. Trimming stripped 3 bases from V and 4 bases from J, with 5 bases between. In nucleotides, the CDR3 is TGTGCCATCAGTGATTCGGCAGATACGCAGTATTTT. Encoded protein: CAISDSADTQYF.

The chain links TRBV28 to TRBJ1-1; tentative D call: TRBD1 (5 bases). Germline CDR1 and CDR2: MDHEN and SYDVKM. V was trimmed by 3 bases and J by 7 bases, leaving 18 bases between them. The CDR3 has 15 residues. CDR3 DNA sequence: TGTGCCAGCAGTTTGTCTCGTGGCAGGGATTATGAAGCTTTCTTT. This encodes CASSLSRGRDYEAFF.

This rearrangement joins TRBV2 to TRBJ1-1; possibly TRBD1 for D (5 bases). This CDR3 is 13 amino acids long. CDR1 is SNHLY, CDR2 FYNNEI, per germline. Trimming left V 3 bases short and J 7 bases short, with 12 bases between. CDR3 in amino acids: CASSDQGWGEAFF. CDR3 nucleotides: TGTGCCAGCAGTGACCAGGGCTGGGGTGAAGCTTTCTTT. The full variable domain, in which reference TRBV2 and TRBJ1-1 provide the parts outside the CDR3, is EPEVTQTPSHQVTQMGQEVILRCVPISNHLYFYWYRQILGQKVEFLVSFYNNEISEKSEIFDDQFSVERPDGSNFTLKIRSTKLEDSAMYFCASSDQGWGEAFFGQGTRLTVV.

The chain uses TRBV9 and TRBJ2-3; 8 positions match TRBD2. J lost 0 bases, V lost 1 base, and 7 bases had no gene match. The germline V gene has CDR1 SGDLS and CDR2 YYNGEE. There are 17 residues in the CDR3. The CDR3 DNA sequence: TGTGCCAGCAGCGTAACGCCAACTAGCGGAAGCACAGATACGCAGTATTTT. Its protein product is CASSVTPTSGSTDTQYF.

This clone was counted a few times. The rearrangement links TRBV27 to TRBJ2-1, with 9 bases identical to TRBD1. The CDR3 sequence is 14 residues long. CDR1 MNHEY and CDR2 SMNVEV come from the germline V gene (reference sequence). With V trimmed by 5 bases and J by 8 bases, 7 bases remained unmatched. CDR3 sequence (DNA): TGTGCCAGCAGTCTCAACAGGGGGCGGTATGAGCAGTTCTTC. Its protein is CASSLNRGRYEQFF.

CDR3: CASSFRPGETQYF. The CDR3 region has the DNA TGTGCCAGCAGTTTCCGCCCCGGGGAGACCCAGTACTTC. The V and J genes are TRBV28 and TRBJ2-5; D ambiguous. Between the trimmed V and J ends, which lost 3 bases and 5 bases, there was a span of 10 bases. The CDR3 totals 13 residues. CDR1 and CDR2 from the germline V gene are MDHEN and SYDVKM.

The genes are TRBV4-1 and TRBJ2-3; no clear D gene. Germline values: CDR1 MGHRA, CDR2 YSYEKL. V lost 0 bases, J lost 0 bases, and 7 bases lay in between. The CDR3 is made up of 15 amino acids. CDR3 residues: CASSQEEFSTDTQYF. The DNA of the CDR3 is TGCGCCAGCAGCCAAGAAGAGTTTAGCACAGATACGCAGTATTTT.

This clone was detected a few times. The chain combines TRBV11-3 with TRBJ2-3; unclear D gene. Trimming cost V 1 base and J 6 bases, with 11 bases left between them. Germline CDR1 is SGHNT and CDR2 is YENEEA. This CDR3 contains 14 residues. CDR3 sequence: CASSLGDIGDTQYF. CDR3 sequence (DNA): TGTGCCAGCAGCTTAGGAGACATAGGTGATACGCAGTATTTT. The full variable domain, rest sourced from reference TRBV11-3 and TRBJ2-3, is EAGVVQSPRYKIIEKKQPVAFWCNPISGHNTLYWYLQNLGQGPELLIRYENEEAVDDSQLPKDRFSAERLKGVDSTLKIQPAELGDSAVYLCASSLGDIGDTQYFGPGTRLTVL.

This clone was observed a single time. J is TRBJ1-2 and V is TRBV19; TRBD1 matches 11 bases. This CDR3 spans 14 amino acids. The germline CDR1 and CDR2 sequences are LNHDA and SQIVND (reference sequence). Germline trimming cut 5 bases from V and 8 bases from J; bases unmatched to any gene: 7. As DNA, the CDR3 is TGTGCCAGTAGTTCGGGACAGGGGGGCATCGGCTACACCTTC. Translated, it gives CASSSGQGGIGYTF.

The chain has TRBV6-1 and TRBJ2-2; D is perhaps TRBD1 (6 bases). V was clipped by 4 bases and J by 1 base, with 13 bases between them. The CDR3 is made up of 16 amino acids. In germline, CDR1 is MNHNS, CDR2 SASEGT. The DNA for the CDR3 is TGTGCCAGCAGTGCTAACAGGGCAAGGAACACCGGGGAGCTGTTTTTT. Translating gives CASSANRARNTGELFF.

This chain uses TRBV7-8 with TRBJ2-2; 10 bases line up with TRBD1. Germline-derived CDR1 and CDR2 are SGHVS and FQNEAQ. The CDR3 is 17 residues long. The trim removed 5 bases at V and 4 bases at J, leaving 10 bases unmatched. CDR3 loop: CASSHIGTGVVTGELFF. CDR3 in DNA: TGTGCCAGCAGCCACATTGGGACAGGGGTCGTCACCGGGGAGCTGTTTTTT.

The table lists this clone with many counts. The chain links TRBV5-4 to TRBJ1-2; possible D gene TRBD1, 6 bases. Deletions cut 0 bases from V and 6 bases from J, with 9 bases between. CDR3 length: 13 residues. Germline V gene lookup returns CDR1 SGHNT and CDR2 YYREEE (reference sequence). The CDR3 DNA follows: TGTGCCAGCAGCTTGGACAGGGTACATGGCTACACCTTC. Protein sequence: CASSLDRVHGYTF.

The J gene is TRBJ2-1, the V gene TRBV5-1, with 7 nucleotides matching TRBD2. CDR1 is SGHRS, CDR2 YFSETQ, per germline. The trim removed 4 bases at V and 3 bases at J, leaving 4 bases unmatched. The CDR3 loop spans 14 amino acids. The CDR3 coding sequence is TGCGCCAGCAGCCCTGGGACTAACTACAATGAGCAGTTCTTC. Amino acid sequence: CASSPGTNYNEQFF.

The chain carries TRBV6-1 and TRBJ2-3; 8 bases match TRBD2. V shed 2 bases, J shed 6 bases, and the junction held 10 bases outside the gene matches. The CDR3 is 16 amino acids. Germline CDR1 reads MNHNS; CDR2 reads SASEGT. The CDR3 protein is CASSERTGGKGDTQYF. CDR3 in DNA: TGTGCCAGCAGTGAACGAACGGGAGGGAAAGGTGATACGCAGTATTTT.

This clone has a handful of counts. The V gene is TRBV5-1, the J gene TRBJ2-5; a possible D gene is TRBD1 (6 bases). V was pared by 3 bases and J by 2 bases, with 8 bases between. CDR3 length: 13 residues. Per germline, CDR1 SGHRS and CDR2 YFSETQ. This chain's CDR3 is CASSSTGQETQYF. The CDR3 coding sequence is TGCGCCAGCAGCTCTACAGGGCAAGAGACCCAGTACTTC.

V is TRBV5-1 and J is TRBJ1-1; TRBD1 is a possible D gene (6 bases). Trimming stripped 3 bases from V and 7 bases from J, with 22 bases between. The CDR3 totals 16 residues. The germline V gene has CDR1 SGHRS and CDR2 YFSETQ. For the CDR3, the DNA is TGCGCCAGCAGCTCGCGGGGGGCAGGGCGAAAACTTGAAGCTTTCTTT. Its protein is CASSSRGAGRKLEAFF.

This clone appeared a few times. This sequence joins TRBV7-9 and TRBJ2-2; TRBD1 agrees at 11 bases. V lost 5 bases to trimming and J lost 7 bases; unmatched junction nucleotides: 6. The CDR3 contains 15 residues. Germline loops: CDR1 SEHNR, CDR2 FQNEAQ (reference sequence). The CDR3 sequence is CASSTDRGLVGELFF. CDR3 bases: TGTGCCAGCAGCACGGACAGGGGGCTTGTCGGGGAGCTGTTTTTT.

The chain has TRBV30 and TRBJ2-1, with a tentative D call TRBD2 (5 bases). The CDR3 is 12 amino acids. The V end lost 3 bases, the J end lost 8 bases, and 11 bases lay between the germline ends. The V gene's germline CDR1 is GTSNPN and CDR2 SVGIG (reference sequence). This chain's CDR3 is CAWRRAGHEQFF. DNA of the CDR3: TGTGCCTGGAGAAGGGCGGGCCATGAGCAGTTCTTC.

In DNA form, the CDR3 reads TGTGCCAGCAGCTTAGTCACAGGGTCCTACGAGCAGTACTTC. Protein: CASSLVTGSYEQYF. The gene calls are TRBV11-2 and TRBJ2-7; D possibly corresponds to TRBD1 (6 bases). CDR3 length equals 14 residues. V lost 1 base and J 1 base, leaving 8 bases between the germline ends. Germline V CDR1 and CDR2: SGHAT, FQNNGV.

J is TRBJ1-1 and V is TRBV9; D uncertain. V was trimmed by 3 bases and J by 5 bases, leaving 23 bases between them. The germline gives CDR1 SGDLS, CDR2 YYNGEE. There are 17 residues in the CDR3. For the CDR3, the DNA is TGTGCCAGCAGCGGTCCCGGGAGTGTCTCTGGTCGGACTGAAGCTTTCTTT. Protein sequence: CASSGPGSVSGRTEAFF.

The CDR3: CASSVAPSGRAGTGELFF. The CDR3 coding sequence is TGTGCCAGCAGCGTAGCACCGAGCGGGAGGGCCGGCACCGGGGAGCTGTTTTTT. The J gene is TRBJ2-2, the V gene TRBV9, with 10 bases lining up with TRBD2. The J segment lost 4 bases and the V segment lost 0 bases, leaving 9 bases of the junction unmatched. The CDR3 extends over 18 amino acids. The V gene's germline CDR1 is SGDLS and CDR2 YYNGEE.

This clone was observed a single time. V gene TRBV5-8 combines with J gene TRBJ1-1; possibly TRBD1 for D (5 bases). V lost 3 bases and J 1 base, leaving 16 bases between the germline ends. Germline V gene lookup returns CDR1 SGHTS and CDR2 YDEGEE. The CDR3 has 16 amino acids. The CDR3 reads CASSSLPRTGNTEAFF. The CDR3 region has the DNA TGTGCCAGCAGCTCCCTACCCCGCACAGGGAACACTGAAGCTTTCTTT. Together with reference TRBV5-8 and TRBJ1-1, the CDR3 gives the full variable domain: EAGVTQSPTHLIKTRGQQATLRCSPISGHTSVYWYQQALGLGLQFLLWYDEGEERNRGNFPPRFSGRQFPNYSSELNVNALELEDSALYLCASSSLPRTGNTEAFFGQGTRLTVV.

The rearrangement links TRBV7-2 to TRBJ2-1; D might be TRBD1 (5 bases). Germline values: CDR1 SGHTA, CDR2 FQGNSA. There are 13 residues in the CDR3. Trimming pared 2 bases from V and 6 bases from J, leaving 8 bases between. CDR3 nucleotides: TGTGCCAGCAGCTTAAAGGGGTTCAATGAGCAGTTCTTC. Encoded protein: CASSLKGFNEQFF.

The chain combines TRBV2 with TRBJ2-3, with D maybe TRBD1 (5 bases). V was pared by 4 bases and J by 2 bases, with 10 bases between. The CDR3 runs to 14 residues. CDR1 SNHLY and CDR2 FYNNEI come from the germline V gene. CDR3 loop: CASSGGGATDTQYF. In nucleotides, the CDR3 is TGTGCCAGCAGTGGGGGTGGGGCCACAGATACGCAGTATTTT.

This clone was seen only a few times. This sequence joins TRBV6-1 and TRBJ1-1; D is unresolved. Trimming removed 7 bases at V and 1 base at J, with 10 bases between. CDR1 and CDR2 (germline): MNHNS, SASEGT. The CDR3 consists of 13 residues. The CDR3 region has the DNA TGTGCCAGCACTCAGATCTGGAACACTGAAGCTTTCTTT. The encoded protein is CASTQIWNTEAFF.

In its sample, this clone was seen a few times. In nucleotides, the CDR3 is TGTGCCTGGACCAGAAACTACGAGCAGTACTTC. The encoded protein is CAWTRNYEQYF. The rearrangement links TRBV30 to TRBJ2-7; D ambiguous. The CDR3 has 11 amino acids. V was trimmed by 4 bases and J by 3 bases, leaving 7 bases between them. In germline, CDR1 is GTSNPN, CDR2 SVGIG (reference sequence).

The chain links TRBV7-2 to TRBJ2-4; 7 positions match TRBD1. The germline V gene has CDR1 SGHTA and CDR2 FQGNSA. There are 15 residues in the CDR3. With 5 bases clipped from V and 1 base from J, the junction kept 5 bases outside the gene matches. Here the CDR3 DNA reads TGTGCCAGCAGCCTACAGGGGCGGGCCAAAAACATTCAGTACTTC. This gives the protein CASSLQGRAKNIQYF.